The 12 T cell receptor beta chains reported below all come from one sample, sequenced in a study of blood T cell repertoires in COVID-19. Using immunoSEQ multiplex PCR, the repertoire was profiled, and TCRdb retains in-frame clones only, with some absent. The sample gives some 150,000 clones, over 65% of which show up once; around 2.2% is in the top ten. Source material: peripheral blood. The receptors were gathered from a man aged 70-80 years with acute or convalescent COVID-19.

This sequence joins TRBV5-1 and TRBJ1-4, with D possibly being TRBD1 (5 bases). Germline V CDR1 and CDR2: SGHRS, YFSETQ. The CDR3 consists of 16 residues. Trimming took 4 bases from V and 0 from J, leaving 13 bases between them. CDR3 sequence reads: CASSRGAAPTNEKLFF. CDR3 in DNA: TGCGCCAGCAGCCGTGGGGCAGCCCCAACTAATGAAAAACTGTTTTTT.

This clone was seen only a few times. The rearrangement uses TRBV7-9 and TRBJ1-1; tentative D call: TRBD1 (5 bases). This CDR3 contains 16 residues. Germline-derived CDR1 and CDR2 are SEHNR and FQNEAQ (reference sequence). Trimming left V 4 bases short and J 5 bases short, with 20 bases between. The CDR3 nucleotides are TGTGCCAGCAGCTCATTAAAAGATGCCAGGGTGACTGAAGCTTTCTTT. Translated: CASSSLKDARVTEAFF.

The chain uses TRBV28 and TRBJ2-3, with 8 bases lining up with TRBD2. This CDR3 has 13 amino acids. V dropped 7 bases and J dropped 4; count of bases not matched to a gene: 4. Germline values: CDR1 MDHEN, CDR2 SYDVKM. CDR3 sequence (DNA): TGTGCCAGCATCCTCGGGGGGGCAGATACGCAGTATTTT. Protein: CASILGGADTQYF.

The rearrangement uses TRBV7-2 and TRBJ2-2; D might be TRBD2 (5 bases). Germline V gene lookup returns CDR1 SGHTA and CDR2 FQGNSA. CDR3 length: 14 residues. The ends were cut back, 2 bases at V and 5 bases at J, with 9 bases in the middle. The CDR3 coding sequence is TGTGCCAGCAGCTTATTAAGCGGTACCGGGGAGCTGTTTTTT. This encodes CASSLLSGTGELFF.

V gene TRBV19 combines with J gene TRBJ1-2; D is unclear. This CDR3 is 13 amino acids long. V dropped 3 bases and J dropped 7 bases, with 12 bases sitting between them. Germline CDR1 and CDR2: LNHDA and SQIVND (reference sequence). As DNA, the CDR3 is TGTGCCAGTAGTATGGGTACAGAGGGTGGCTACACCTTC. Encoded protein: CASSMGTEGGYTF.

V usage is TRBV3-1 (or the pseudogene TRBV3-2) and J usage is TRBJ2-1; 13 nucleotides match TRBD2. CDR1 LGHDT and CDR2 YNNKEL come from the germline V gene (reference sequence). CDR3 length: 18 residues. With 4 bases clipped from V and 6 bases from J, the junction kept 12 bases outside the gene matches. The CDR3 nucleotides read TGTGCCAGCAGCCCGTCACGGACTAGCGGGAGTGGGGCCAATGAGCAGTTCTTC. It translates to CASSPSRTSGSGANEQFF.

The chain couples TRBV7-2 to TRBJ2-7, with 11 bases lining up with TRBD2. The J segment lost 3 bases and the V segment lost 5 bases, leaving 12 bases of the junction unmatched. The CDR3 is made up of 17 amino acids. CDR1 is SGHTA and CDR2 is FQGNSA in the germline V gene. In DNA, the CDR3 is TGTGCCAGCAGCCGCGACACTAGCGGGAGAGGGAACTACGAGCAGTACTTC. This codes for CASSRDTSGRGNYEQYF.

This chain uses TRBV18 with TRBJ2-2; D is possibly TRBD1 (6 bases). CDR1 KGHSH and CDR2 LQKENI come from the germline V gene. V was shortened by 2 bases and J by 2 bases, with 9 bases between the two germline ends. The CDR3 length is 15 residues. The CDR3 sequence: CASSPNRVNTGELFF. CDR3 coding DNA: TGTGCCAGCTCACCAAACAGGGTTAACACCGGGGAGCTGTTTTTT.

This clone was seen repeatedly, ten times or more. Other DNA sequences in this sample translate to the same CDR3. V is TRBV19 and J is TRBJ2-1, with D maybe TRBD2 (6 bases). The CDR3 has 13 amino acids. Germline-derived CDR1 and CDR2 are LNHDA and SQIVND (reference sequence). Trimming cost V 8 bases and J 1 base, with 9 bases left between them. The CDR3 loop is CASSGRSYNEQFF. The CDR3 DNA sequence: TGTGCCAGTTCCGGGAGATCCTACAATGAGCAGTTCTTC.

The chain employs TRBV6-5 and TRBJ1-2; 8 bases map to TRBD1. Germline CDR1 is MNHEY and CDR2 is SVGAGI. This CDR3 is built from 13 residues. Germline trimming cut 8 bases from V and 7 bases from J; bases unmatched to any gene: 9. The DNA of the CDR3 is TGTGCCAGCCGTTTTGGACAGGGTTTTGGCTACACCTTC. Translating it yields CASRFGQGFGYTF.

This clone was picked up one time. The chain links TRBV30 to TRBJ1-2, with D tentatively TRBD1 (5 bases). CDR3 size: 13 residues. Germline V CDR1 and CDR2: GTSNPN, SVGIG (reference sequence). The ends were cut back, 6 bases at V and 6 bases at J, with 17 bases in the middle. The CDR3 spells CACRGGEKDGYTF. The CDR3 DNA reads TGTGCCTGCCGGGGGGGGGAGAAGGATGGCTACACCTTC.

The chain links TRBV27 to TRBJ1-1; TRBD1 matches 8 bases. V gave up 5 bases and J gave up 4 bases; unmatched junction bases: 15. Germline V gene lookup returns CDR1 MNHEY and CDR2 SMNVEV (reference sequence). This CDR3 region has 17 residues. The CDR3 region is CASSATGEAATVTEAFF. CDR3 coding DNA: TGTGCCAGCAGTGCGACAGGGGAAGCGGCGACGGTCACTGAAGCTTTCTTT.